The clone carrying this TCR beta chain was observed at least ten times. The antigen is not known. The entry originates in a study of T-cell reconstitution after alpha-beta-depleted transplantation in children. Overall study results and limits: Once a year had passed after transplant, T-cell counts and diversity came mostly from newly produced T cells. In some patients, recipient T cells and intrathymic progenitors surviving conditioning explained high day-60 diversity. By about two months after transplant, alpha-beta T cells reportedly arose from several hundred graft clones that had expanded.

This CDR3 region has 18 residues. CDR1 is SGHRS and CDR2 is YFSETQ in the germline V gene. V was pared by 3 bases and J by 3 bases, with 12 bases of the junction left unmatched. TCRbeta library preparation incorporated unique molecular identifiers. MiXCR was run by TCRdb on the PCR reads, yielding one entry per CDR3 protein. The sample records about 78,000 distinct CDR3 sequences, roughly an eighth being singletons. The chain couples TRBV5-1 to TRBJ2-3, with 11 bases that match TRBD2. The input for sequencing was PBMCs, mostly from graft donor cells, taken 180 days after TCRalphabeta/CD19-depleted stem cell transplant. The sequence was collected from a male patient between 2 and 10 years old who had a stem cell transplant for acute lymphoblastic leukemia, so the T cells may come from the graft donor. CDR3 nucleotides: TGCGCCAGCAGCTCAAGACTAGCGGGGAGATATATAACAGATACGCAGTATTTT. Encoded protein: CASSSRLAGRYITDTQYF.